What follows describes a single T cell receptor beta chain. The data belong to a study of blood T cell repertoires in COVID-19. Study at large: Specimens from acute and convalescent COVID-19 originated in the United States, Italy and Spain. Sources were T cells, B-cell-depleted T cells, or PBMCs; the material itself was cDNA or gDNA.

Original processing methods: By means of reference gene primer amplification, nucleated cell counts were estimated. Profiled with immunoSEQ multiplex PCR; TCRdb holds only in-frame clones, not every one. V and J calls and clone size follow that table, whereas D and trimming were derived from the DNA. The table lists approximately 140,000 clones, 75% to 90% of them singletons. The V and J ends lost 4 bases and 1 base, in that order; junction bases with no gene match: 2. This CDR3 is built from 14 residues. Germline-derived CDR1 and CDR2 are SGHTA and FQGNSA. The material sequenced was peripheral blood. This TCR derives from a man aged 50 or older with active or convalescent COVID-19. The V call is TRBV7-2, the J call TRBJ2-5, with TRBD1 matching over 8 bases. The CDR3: CASSSQGVQETQYF. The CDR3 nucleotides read TGTGCCAGCAGCTCACAGGGGGTCCAAGAGACCCAGTACTTC.